Listed here are 7 T cell receptor beta chains from one sample, sequenced in a study of blood T cell repertoires in COVID-19. The protocol was immunoSEQ multiplex PCR, while the TCRdb copy is restricted to in-frame clones and leaves out a portion. The table includes roughly 200,000 clones, approximately 80% detected once. The sample comprised peripheral blood. Source of these receptors: a human donor in a cohort sampled during active COVID-19.

J is TRBJ2-3 and V is TRBV4-1; a possible D gene is TRBD2 (6 bases). Germline V lookup: CDR1 MGHRA, CDR2 YSYEKL. This CDR3 has 18 residues. V lost 1 base, J lost 3 bases, and 20 bases lay in between. The CDR3, as DNA: TGCGCCAGCAGCCAAGTCGGGTATGGTACGGGGGAGACAGATACGCAGTATTTT. Its protein is CASSQVGYGTGETDTQYF.

The V gene is TRBV28, the J gene TRBJ2-3, with 7 nucleotides matching TRBD2. J gave up 2 bases and V 7 bases, and 9 bases lay outside the gene matches. This CDR3 contains 15 residues. Germline values: CDR1 MDHEN, CDR2 SYDVKM. The CDR3 sequence is CASKNRDYHTDTQYF. In DNA form, the CDR3 reads TGTGCCAGCAAAAATCGGGACTACCACACAGATACGCAGTATTTT. The full variable domain, in which reference TRBV28 and TRBJ2-3 provide the parts outside the CDR3, is DVKVTQSSRYLVKRTGEKVFLECVQDMDHENMFWYRQDPGLGLRLIYFSYDVKMKEKGDIPEGYSVSREKKERFSLILESASTNQTSMYLCASKNRDYHTDTQYFGPGTRLTVL.

The chain recombines TRBV7-2 with TRBJ1-1; tentatively, D is TRBD1 (6 bases). Deletions cut 2 bases from V and 8 bases from J, with 12 bases between. In germline, CDR1 is SGHTA, CDR2 FQGNSA. CDR3 length equals 13 residues. CDR3 bases: TGTGCCAGCAGCTTATACAGGGAGATAGAAGCTTTCTTT. Amino acids: CASSLYREIEAFF.

This clone was counted ten times or more. V usage is TRBV19 and J usage is TRBJ2-7; TRBD2 matches 8 bases. Germline CDR1 and CDR2: LNHDA and SQIVND (reference sequence). Trimming at V came to 3 bases and at J to 6 bases, leaving 13 bases not matched to a gene. The CDR3 extends over 16 amino acids. Here the CDR3 reads CASSIAPPGGRTEQYF. The CDR3 DNA reads TGTGCCAGTAGTATCGCCCCTCCTGGCGGGAGGACCGAGCAGTACTTC.

The V and J genes are TRBV18 and TRBJ2-7, with 7 bases identical to TRBD2. The CDR3 runs to 14 residues. CDR1 KGHSH and CDR2 LQKENI come from the germline V gene. V lost 3 bases and J lost 2; bases outside the gene matches: 4. Here the CDR3 DNA reads TGTGCCAGCTCACCGGTGCGGGGGACCTACGAGCAGTACTTC. Amino acids: CASSPVRGTYEQYF.

The rearrangement links TRBV5-1 to TRBJ2-7; the match to TRBD2 covers 13 bases. The V and J ends lost 4 bases and 4 bases, in that order; junction bases with no gene match: 5. Germline V gene lookup returns CDR1 SGHRS and CDR2 YFSETQ. The CDR3 sequence is 15 residues long. The CDR3 reads CASSPGLAGPYEQYF. The CDR3, as DNA: TGCGCCAGCAGCCCGGGACTAGCGGGGCCTTACGAGCAGTACTTC.

The chain uses TRBV29-1 and TRBJ2-2, with D uncertain. V lost 5 bases and J lost 3, with 10 bases in between. The CDR3 spans 13 residues. Germline V lookup: CDR1 SQVTM, CDR2 ANQGSEA. The CDR3 DNA follows: TGCAGCGTTAGCGACCTATACACCGGGGAGCTGTTTTTT. Translation gives CSVSDLYTGELFF.